What follows describes a single TCR beta chain. V lost 3 bases and J 3 bases, leaving 8 bases between the germline ends. CDR3 length: 14 residues. Germline V gives CDR1 LNHNV, CDR2 YYDKDF (reference sequence). Profiled with immunoSEQ multiplex PCR; TCRdb holds only in-frame clones, not every one. This table holds around 720,000 clones, 55% to 85% found once. The data were taken from a study of shared clonotypes between healthy human individuals. The sequence was obtained from a woman aged 25 to 39 in good health. The V and J genes are TRBV15 and TRBJ1-4; no definite D call. The sequenced sample consisted of memory CD4+ T cells sorted from blood. Sample subset: CD45RA-negative fraction. In nucleotides, the CDR3 is TGTGCCACCAGCAGGGTTTTAGCTAATGAAAAACTGTTTTTT. It codes for CATSRVLANEKLFF.